The 12 T cell receptor beta chains below were found in one sample sequenced in a study of T cell clonality in common variable immunodeficiency. TCRdb's table, derived via immunoSEQ multiplex PCR, lists solely in-frame clones and lacks some. The sample presents around 45,000 clones, none singletons. What was sequenced was peripheral blood mononuclear cells. All receptors derive from a person aged 18 to 75 in good health.

This clone was counted many times. The read is 3 residues too short to cover the CDR3 end, so that end is filled in from the germline J gene. V gene TRBV5-1 combines with J gene TRBJ2-5, with TRBD2 matching over 13 bases. The CDR3 sequence is 16 residues long. V was pared by 4 bases and J by 1 base, with 4 bases of the junction left unmatched. Germline V gene data show CDR1 as SGHRS and CDR2 as YFSETQ. The CDR3 DNA, read in part, is TGCGCCAGCAGCGCCGGGACTAGCGGGATCCAAGAGACC. This translates into CASSAGTSGIQET. The full CDR3 is CASSAGTSGIQETQYF.

This clone was counted a few times. The DNA read from the CDR3 is TGTGCCAGCAGTGACTCGGGACAGGTGGTTAGTAATTCACCC. Its protein is CASSDSGQVVSNSP. The full CDR3 sequence reads CASSDSGQVVSNSPLHF. The chain couples TRBV6-4 to TRBJ1-6; 8 bases agree with TRBD1. With the read ending 3 residues before the CDR3 end, the germline J gene is used to fill in that end. Germline assignment: CDR1 MRHNA and CDR2 SNTAGT. Germline trimming cut 0 bases from V and 6 bases from J; bases unmatched to any gene: 7. This CDR3 comprises 17 residues.

This clone has a count of ten or more. The CDR3 is cut off 3 residues early in the read; its end comes from the germline J gene. The chain is built from TRBV15 and TRBJ2-7; TRBD2 agrees at 11 bases. Germline assignment: CDR1 LNHNV and CDR2 YYDKDF (reference sequence). Trimming took 0 bases from V and 0 from J; bases not matched to a gene: 7. CDR3 size: 18 residues. The CDR3 bases that were read are TGTGCCACCAGCAGAGATCGACTAGCGGGAATCAGCTCCTACGAG. This translates into CATSRDRLAGISSYE. In full, the CDR3 is CATSRDRLAGISSYEQYF.

This clone has a count of ten or more. The CDR3 is cut off 3 residues early in the read; its end comes from the germline J gene. The rearrangement uses TRBV5-1 and TRBJ2-2; TRBD1 is a possible D gene (6 bases). CDR3 size: 15 residues. CDR1 is SGHRS, CDR2 YFSETQ, per germline. V was shortened by 2 bases and J by 4 bases, with 12 bases between the two germline ends. The CDR3 bases that were read are TGCGCCAGCAGCTTAGGGCAGGGGAGCACCGGGGAG. Translated, it gives CASSLGQGSTGE. The whole CDR3 reads CASSLGQGSTGELFF.

This clone has a count of ten or more. The read ends 3 residues early relative to the CDR3; the germline J gene fills the gap. The chain uses TRBV20-1 and TRBJ1-2, with D maybe TRBD1 (6 bases). Germline assignment: CDR1 DFQATT and CDR2 SNEGSKA (reference sequence). The CDR3 covers 15 residues. V dropped 3 bases and J dropped 2 bases, with 16 bases sitting between them. The chain's CDR3 is CSARGQQGPNYGYTF. Partial CDR3 DNA: TGCAGTGCTAGGGGGCAACAGGGACCCAACTATGGC.

This clone was seen a few times. The CDR3 end is not reached by the read, which stops 3 residues before it; the germline J gene fills it in. This chain connects TRBV23-1 to TRBJ1-4; 9 bases are a match to TRBD1. TRBV23-1 is sorted into the ORF group, with uncertain function. Germline trimming cut 0 bases from V and 7 bases from J; bases unmatched to any gene: 12. The CDR3 is 18 residues long. Partial CDR3 DNA: TGCGCCAGCAGTCAATCGGGGCCCCGGGACAGGGAAATTGAAAAA. Translating it yields CASSQSGPRDREIEK. The entire CDR3 protein reads CASSQSGPRDREIEKLFF.

This clone was picked up many times. The sequence runs out 3 residues before the end of the CDR3; the remainder is reconstructed from the germline J gene. The V call is TRBV5-1, the J call TRBJ1-2; 7 nucleotides align to TRBD1. The CDR3 length is 17 residues. After removal of 0 bases from V and 7 bases from J, the junction contained 15 bases not matched to a gene. In germline, CDR1 is SGHRS, CDR2 YFSETQ. The CDR3 spells CASSLAGTVSLKGGYTF. CDR3 bases read: TGCGCCAGCAGCTTGGCCGGGACAGTATCCCTCAAGGGTGGC.

This clone was seen repeatedly, ten times or more. The observed sequence ends 3 residues before the CDR3 terminus, with the missing tail filled in from the germline J gene. This chain links TRBV6-2 or TRBV6-3 with TRBJ1-1, with D perhaps matching TRBD1 (5 bases). This CDR3 has 12 amino acids. Germline CDR1 is MNHEY and CDR2 is SVGEGT. Here the CDR3 reads CASSTGGKRAFF. The DNA read from the CDR3 is TGTGCCAGCAGTACGGGGGGTAAGAGG.

This clone appeared many times. The read halts 3 residues ahead of the CDR3 end, with the missing end drawn from the germline J gene. The chain has TRBV19 and TRBJ1-1; possibly TRBD1 for D (6 bases). There are 15 residues in the CDR3. The V gene's germline CDR1 is LNHDA and CDR2 SQIVND (reference sequence). V was shortened by 3 bases and J by 7 bases, with 18 bases between the two germline ends. CDR3 bases read: TGTGCCAGTAGTATTGAACAGGGCAGCAGGGGTGAA. It translates to CASSIEQGSRGE. The full CDR3 protein is CASSIEQGSRGEAFF. The whole variable domain, remainder taken from reference TRBV19 and TRBJ1-1, is DGGITQSPKYLFRKEGQNVTLSCEQNLNHDAMYWYRQDPGQGLRLIYYSQIVNDFQKGDIAEGYSVSREKKESFPLTVTSAQKNPTAFYLCASSIEQGSRGEAFFGQGTRLTVV.

This clone occurred many times. The read ends 3 residues shy of where the CDR3 ends; the end is completed using the germline J gene. The gene calls are TRBV19 and TRBJ2-6, with 9 bases identical to TRBD2. The length of the CDR3 is 18 residues. The ends lost 5 bases at V and 0 bases at J; junction bases unmatched: 8. Germline CDR1 LNHDA, CDR2 SQIVND (reference sequence). CDR3 sequence reads: CASSLLGRGGSGANVLTF. Partial CDR3 DNA: TGTGCCAGTAGTCTCCTAGGGCGGGGGGGCTCTGGGGCCAACGTC.

CDR3 DNA, as far as it was read: TGCGCCAGCTTCCAGGGGTTAGATTCACCA. Protein: CASFQGLDSP. The full CDR3 sequence reads CASFQGLDSPLFF. The chain carries TRBV10-2 and TRBJ1-4; D may be TRBD1 (6 bases). The sequenced fragment ends 3 residues before the CDR3 boundary, so the rest is inferred from the germline J gene. This CDR3 comprises 13 residues. Germline V lookup: CDR1 WSHSY, CDR2 SAAADI.

This clone was seen at least ten times. The CDR3 goes on 3 residues after the read ends, and that part is filled in from the germline J gene. The V gene is TRBV4-1, the J gene TRBJ1-4; TRBD1 aligns across 11 bases. V lost 5 bases, J lost 8 bases, and 7 bases stayed unmatched. The length of the CDR3 is 15 residues. Germline CDR1 and CDR2: MGHRA and YSYEKL. The DNA read from the CDR3 is TGCGCCAGCAGCTACGCCGGGACAGGGGGGGAAAAA. It is translated as CASSYAGTGGEK. In full, the CDR3 reads CASSYAGTGGEKLFF.